This record looks at one TCR beta chain sequence and its context. Original data processing: How many nucleated cells were present was estimated from reference gene primer amplification. Some clones are missing from TCRdb's copy, which holds only in-frame ones; the method was immunoSEQ multiplex PCR. V and J calls and clone size come straight from that table; D and trimming were deduced from the DNA. The sample holds about 240,000 clones, roughly 80% seen once. The data stem from a study of blood T cell repertoires in COVID-19. About the study: The United States, Italy and Spain supplied acute and convalescent COVID-19 samples.

Germline CDR1 is SGHKS and CDR2 is YYEKEE (reference sequence). This CDR3 is 13 amino acids long. With V trimmed by 4 bases and J by 4 bases, 1 base remained unmatched. The sample was peripheral blood. The J gene is TRBJ2-5, the V gene TRBV5-5; TRBD1 agrees at 10 bases. The TCR comes from a woman aged 80 or over with acute or convalescent COVID-19. The CDR3, as DNA: TGTGCCAGCAGCGGGACAGGGGTAGAGACCCAGTACTTC. Translating it yields CASSGTGVETQYF.